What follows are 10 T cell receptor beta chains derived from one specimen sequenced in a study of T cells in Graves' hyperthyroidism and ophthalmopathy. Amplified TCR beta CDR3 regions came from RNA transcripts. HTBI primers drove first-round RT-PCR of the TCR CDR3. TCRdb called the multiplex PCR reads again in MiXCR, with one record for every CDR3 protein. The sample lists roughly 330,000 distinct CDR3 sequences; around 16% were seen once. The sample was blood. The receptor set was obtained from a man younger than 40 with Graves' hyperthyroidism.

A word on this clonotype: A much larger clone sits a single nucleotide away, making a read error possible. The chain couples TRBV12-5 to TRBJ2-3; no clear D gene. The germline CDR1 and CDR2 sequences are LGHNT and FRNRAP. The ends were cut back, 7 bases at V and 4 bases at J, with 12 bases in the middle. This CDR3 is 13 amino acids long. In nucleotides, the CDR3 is TGTGCTAGTGACAACTACTTGGCAGATACGCAGTATTTT. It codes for CASDNYLADTQYF.

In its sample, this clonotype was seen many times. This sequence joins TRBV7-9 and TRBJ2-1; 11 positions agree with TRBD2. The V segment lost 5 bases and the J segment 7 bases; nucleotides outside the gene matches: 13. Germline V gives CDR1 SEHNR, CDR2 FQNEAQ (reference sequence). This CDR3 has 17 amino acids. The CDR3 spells CASSPEGVLAGDNEQFF. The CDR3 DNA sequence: TGTGCCAGCAGCCCCGAGGGGGTACTAGCGGGAGATAATGAGCAGTTCTTC.

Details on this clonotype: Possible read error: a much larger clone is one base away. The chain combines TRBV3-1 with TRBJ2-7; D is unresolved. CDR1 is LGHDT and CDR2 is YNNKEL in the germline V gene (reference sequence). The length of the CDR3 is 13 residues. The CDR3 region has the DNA TGTGCCAGCAGCGAAGACGGGCCTTACGAGCAGTACTTC. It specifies CASSEDGPYEQYF.

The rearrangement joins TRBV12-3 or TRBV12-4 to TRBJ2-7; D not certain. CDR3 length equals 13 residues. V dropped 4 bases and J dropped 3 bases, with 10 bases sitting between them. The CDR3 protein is CASSYDRDYEQYF. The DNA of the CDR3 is TGTGCCAGCAGTTATGACCGCGACTACGAGCAGTACTTC.

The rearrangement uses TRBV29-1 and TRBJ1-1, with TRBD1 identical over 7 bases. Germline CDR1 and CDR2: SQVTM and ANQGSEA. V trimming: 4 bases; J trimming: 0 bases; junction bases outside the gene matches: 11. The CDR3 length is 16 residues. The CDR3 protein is CSVGNQGGLMNTEAFF. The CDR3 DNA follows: TGCAGCGTTGGAAACCAGGGGGGTCTAATGAACACTGAAGCTTTCTTT.

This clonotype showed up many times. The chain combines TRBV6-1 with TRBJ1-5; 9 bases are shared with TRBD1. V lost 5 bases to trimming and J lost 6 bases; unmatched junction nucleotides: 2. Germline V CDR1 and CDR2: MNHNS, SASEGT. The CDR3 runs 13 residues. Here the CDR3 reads CASSTGGGQPQHF. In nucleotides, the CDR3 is TGTGCCAGCAGTACAGGGGGCGGTCAGCCCCAGCATTTT.

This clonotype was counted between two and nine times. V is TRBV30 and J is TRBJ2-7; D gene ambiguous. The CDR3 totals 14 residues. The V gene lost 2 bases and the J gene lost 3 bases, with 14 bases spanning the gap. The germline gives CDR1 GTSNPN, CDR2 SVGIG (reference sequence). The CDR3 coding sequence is TGTGCCTGGAGTTCCTCCCTACCGGACTACGAGCAGTACTTC. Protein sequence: CAWSSSLPDYEQYF. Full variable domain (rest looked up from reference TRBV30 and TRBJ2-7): SQTIHQWPATLVQPVGSPLSLECTVEGTSNPNLYWYRQAAGRGLQLLFYSVGIGQISSEVPQNLSASRPQDRQFILSSKKLLLSDSGFYLCAWSSSLPDYEQYFGPGTRLTVT.

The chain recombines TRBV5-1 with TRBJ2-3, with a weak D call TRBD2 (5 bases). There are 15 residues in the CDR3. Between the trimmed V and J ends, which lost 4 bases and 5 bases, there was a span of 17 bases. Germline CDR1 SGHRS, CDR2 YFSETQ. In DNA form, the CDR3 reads TGCGCCAGCAGCCTTACAGCCCCCGGGGTAGATACGCAGTATTTT. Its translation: CASSLTAPGVDTQYF.

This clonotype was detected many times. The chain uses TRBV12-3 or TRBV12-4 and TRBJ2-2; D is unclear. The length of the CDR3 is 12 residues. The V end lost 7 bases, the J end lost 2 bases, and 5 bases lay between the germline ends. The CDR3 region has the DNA TGTGCCAGCAACTTTAACACCGGGGAGCTGTTTTTT. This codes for CASNFNTGELFF.

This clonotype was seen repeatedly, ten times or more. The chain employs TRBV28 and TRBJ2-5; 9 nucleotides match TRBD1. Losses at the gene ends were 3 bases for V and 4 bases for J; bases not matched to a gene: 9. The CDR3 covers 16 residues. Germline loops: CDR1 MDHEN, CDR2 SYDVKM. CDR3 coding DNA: TGTGCCAGCAGTTTGGGGGACAGGGACCTCGGAGAGACCCAGTACTTC. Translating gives CASSLGDRDLGETQYF.